Below, 21 T cell receptor beta chains from the same sample are listed, as sequenced in a study of T cell responses to AZD1222 COVID-19 vaccine. Sequencing used immunoSEQ multiplex PCR; TCRdb keeps in-frame clones, though not all of them. The sample shows over 120,000 clones, 70% to 90% of them seen only once. The sample here was peripheral blood, taken on day 0 of AZD1222 vaccination. Receptors originate from an adult in good health.

The rearrangement uses TRBV11-3 and TRBJ2-7, with D tentatively TRBD1 (5 bases). Germline CDR1 and CDR2: SGHNT and YENEEA. CDR3 length: 14 residues. V gave up 5 bases and J gave up 3 bases, with 14 bases separating them. CDR3 DNA: TGTGCCAGCAGCCTGACAGCAGGGAACTACGAGCAGTACTTC. It specifies CASSLTAGNYEQYF.

This clone has a single count. This sequence joins TRBV15 and TRBJ1-2, with 7 bases lining up with TRBD1. The V gene end was trimmed by 2 bases and the J gene end by 5 bases; junction bases not matched to a gene: 8. Germline V gene sequence: CDR1 LNHNV, CDR2 YYDKDF (reference sequence). The CDR3 extends over 15 amino acids. The CDR3 loop reads CATSRPGTDRYGYTF. The DNA for the CDR3 is TGTGCCACCAGCAGACCCGGGACAGACAGATATGGCTACACCTTC.

V is TRBV7-2 and J is TRBJ2-5, with D hard to call. Germline V CDR1 and CDR2: SGHTA, FQGNSA. The CDR3 is 14 residues long. The ends were cut back, 1 base at V and 3 bases at J, with 9 bases in the middle. This chain's CDR3 is CASSLVRNKETQYF. CDR3 DNA: TGTGCCAGCAGCTTAGTGCGGAATAAAGAGACCCAGTACTTC.

The chain uses TRBV19 and TRBJ1-5; D unresolved. V dropped 0 bases and J dropped 7 bases, with 7 bases sitting between them. The CDR3 totals 13 residues. Germline CDR1 reads LNHDA; CDR2 reads SQIVND (reference sequence). The CDR3 nucleotides read TGTGCCAGTAGTATAGAAACACGCCAGCCCCAGCATTTT. Translating gives CASSIETRQPQHF.

The rearrangement joins TRBV28 to TRBJ1-3; the D is unclear. This CDR3 is built from 13 residues. Germline CDR1 is MDHEN and CDR2 is SYDVKM. Trimming shortened V by 7 bases and J by 0 bases, and 7 bases separated the two germline ends. The CDR3 DNA reads TGTGCCAGCACTGTCGGCTCTGGAAACACCATATATTTT. This encodes CASTVGSGNTIYF.

The CDR3 region has the DNA TGTGCCAGCAGTGAAGAGGCAGCGGGCAGCAATCAGCCCCAGCATTTT. Its protein product is CASSEEAAGSNQPQHF. This chain joins TRBV6-1 and TRBJ1-5; D gene ambiguous. V gave up 1 base and J gave up 1 base, with 11 bases separating them. The CDR3 contains 16 residues. The germline V gene encodes CDR1 MNHNS and CDR2 SASEGT.

V and J are TRBV19 and TRBJ2-5, with 9 bases fitting TRBD2. The CDR3 has 13 amino acids. V shed 7 bases and J 5 bases; nucleotides not matched to a gene: 5. Germline V CDR1 and CDR2: LNHDA, SQIVND (reference sequence). The CDR3 DNA reads TGTGCCAGTACCCCGGCGGGAGGGGAGACCCAGTACTTC. It yields the protein CASTPAGGETQYF.

This chain connects TRBV5-1 to TRBJ1-4; D might be TRBD1 (5 bases). The CDR3 runs to 14 residues. The V end lost 4 bases, the J end lost 1 base, and 8 bases lay between the germline ends. Germline V gene lookup returns CDR1 SGHRS and CDR2 YFSETQ. CDR3 amino acids: CASSTDRTNEKLFF. The CDR3 DNA sequence: TGCGCCAGCAGCACAGACAGAACTAATGAAAAACTGTTTTTT.

The chain joins TRBV7-7 to TRBJ2-1; D is ambiguous. CDR3 size: 15 residues. Per the germline V gene, CDR1 is SSHAT and CDR2 is FNYEAQ (reference sequence). Trimming shortened V by 5 bases and J by 2 bases, and 13 bases separated the two germline ends. The CDR3 DNA follows: TGTGCCAGCAGCGAGTCCCCGGGTGCCTACAATGAGCAGTTCTTC. It codes for CASSESPGAYNEQFF.

This clone was counted once. The chain employs TRBV6-1 and TRBJ2-7, with D possibly TRBD2 on 6 matching bases. The CDR3 runs to 15 residues. Germline loops: CDR1 MNHNS, CDR2 SASEGT. Trimming left V 2 bases short and J 4 bases short, with 15 bases between. CDR3 protein: CASSEFGLSWYEQYF. The CDR3 DNA follows: TGTGCCAGCAGTGAATTTGGACTAAGTTGGTACGAGCAGTACTTC.

The chain is built from TRBV5-1 and TRBJ2-5; 9 positions match TRBD2. This CDR3 is built from 16 residues. The germline gives CDR1 SGHRS, CDR2 YFSETQ. With 5 bases clipped from V and 5 bases from J, the junction kept 13 bases outside the gene matches. The CDR3 DNA sequence: TGCGCCAGCAGGATCGGCGGGGGGGCCGATGAGGAGACCCAGTACTTC. Amino acid sequence: CASRIGGGADEETQYF.

This chain joins TRBV3-1 (or the pseudogene TRBV3-2) and TRBJ1-1; unclear D gene. Germline V gene lookup returns CDR1 LGHDT and CDR2 YNNKEL (reference sequence). V shed 2 bases and J shed 8 bases, with 15 bases lying between them. This CDR3 contains 14 residues. CDR3 sequence reads: CASSQPGPAAEAFF. In nucleotides, the CDR3 is TGTGCCAGCAGCCAACCCGGTCCGGCGGCGGAAGCTTTCTTT.

The chain carries TRBV30 and TRBJ1-2; D is undetermined. This CDR3 spans 14 amino acids. Trimming took 0 bases from V and 4 from J, leaving 12 bases between them. Germline V gene data show CDR1 as GTSNPN and CDR2 as SVGIG (reference sequence). The CDR3 loop is CAWSVVDAGYGYTF. DNA of the CDR3: TGTGCCTGGAGTGTAGTAGACGCGGGCTATGGCTACACCTTC.

The rearrangement links TRBV12-3 or TRBV12-4 to TRBJ1-5; D ambiguous. Trimming stripped 6 bases from V and 14 bases from J, with 17 bases between. The CDR3 loop spans 12 amino acids. The CDR3 spells CASRGIGITEHF. In nucleotides, the CDR3 is TGTGCCAGCAGGGGTATAGGCATCACCGAGCATTTT.

V usage is TRBV7-9 and J usage is TRBJ1-1; D is uncertain. CDR3 size: 14 residues. Germline CDR1 is SEHNR and CDR2 is FQNEAQ (reference sequence). Trimming removed 4 bases at V and 6 bases at J, with 15 bases between. This CDR3 reads CASSSLEGAAEAFF. The CDR3, as DNA: TGTGCCAGCAGCTCCCTTGAGGGCGCAGCTGAAGCTTTCTTT.

V is TRBV6-5 and J is TRBJ1-1; 9 bases agree with TRBD1. CDR1 is MNHEY, CDR2 SVGAGI, per germline. CDR3 length: 14 amino acids. V lost 6 bases and J lost 5; bases outside the gene matches: 7. This CDR3 is CASRITGGRTEAFF. The CDR3 nucleotides read TGTGCCAGCAGGATCACAGGGGGCCGAACTGAAGCTTTCTTT.

The chain has TRBV14 and TRBJ1-2, with 9 bases identical to TRBD1. The CDR3 has 15 amino acids. Per germline, CDR1 SGHDN and CDR2 FVKESK. After removal of 3 bases from V and 5 bases from J, the junction contained 7 bases not matched to a gene. CDR3 sequence (DNA): TGTGCCAGCAGCCAGGGACAGGGAGGGGATTATGGCTACACCTTC. Its translation is CASSQGQGGDYGYTF.

This clone appeared a single time. The V gene is TRBV7-8, the J gene TRBJ1-5; D gene unclear. With 0 bases removed from V and 0 bases from J, the gap between germline ends came to 9 bases. From germline, CDR1 is SGHVS and CDR2 FQNEAQ. This CDR3 has 16 amino acids. The CDR3 here is CASSLADGISNQPQHF. For the CDR3, the DNA is TGTGCCAGCAGCTTAGCGGATGGAATTAGCAATCAGCCCCAGCATTTT.

V and J are TRBV28 and TRBJ1-4; 8 bases map to TRBD1. Unmatched junction bases numbered 6, after V lost 5 bases and J lost 7 bases. The CDR3 contains 14 residues. Germline CDR1 reads MDHEN; CDR2 reads SYDVKM. DNA of the CDR3: TGTGCCAGCAGTCCCCTAGGGACAGGTGAAAAACTGTTTTTT. Protein: CASSPLGTGEKLFF.

A few counts support this clone. The chain carries TRBV7-9 and TRBJ2-5; tentatively, D is TRBD1 or TRBD2 (6 bases each). The germline V gene has CDR1 SEHNR and CDR2 FQNEAQ (reference sequence). Between the trimmed V and J ends, which lost 1 base and 3 bases, there was a span of 12 bases. The CDR3 loop spans 15 amino acids. CDR3 region: CASSLVGGLKETQYF. The CDR3 DNA reads as TGTGCCAGCAGCTTAGTTGGGGGGCTTAAAGAGACCCAGTACTTC. Looking up the rest from reference TRBV7-9 and TRBJ2-5 gives the full variable domain: DTGVSQNPRHKITKRGQNVTFRCDPISEHNRLYWYRQTLGQGPEFLTYFQNEAQLEKSRLLSDRFSAERPKGSFSTLEIQRTEQGDSAMYLCASSLVGGLKETQYFGPGTRLLVL.

This clone was seen a few times. The chain combines TRBV7-8 with TRBJ2-3; TRBD2 matches at 7 bases. After removal of 0 bases from V and 2 bases from J, the junction contained 2 bases not matched to a gene. CDR1 and CDR2 from the germline V gene are SGHVS and FQNEAQ. The CDR3 sequence is 15 residues long. CDR3 nucleotide sequence: TGTGCCAGCAGCTTAGCGGGACTACCCACAGATACGCAGTATTTT. Its translation is CASSLAGLPTDTQYF.